Listed below are T cell receptor beta chains from one sample, sequenced in a study of cytotoxic CD8 clonotypes in ibrutinib-treated CLL. The method was immunoSEQ multiplex PCR; TCRdb's version includes in-frame clones alone and lacks a portion of them. This sample has more than 75,000 clones, with roughly four fifths found just once. The specimen was PBMCs, collected after 24 months of ibrutinib treatment. The receptor set was obtained from a human donor with chronic lymphocytic leukemia. Both conserved end residues are part of each CDR3. The order of the fields is J gene, V gene, D gene, clone size, CDR3 DNA, CDR3 protein. The D gene is left open where the match is weak. The size entry is marked missing in some rows and otherwise reads once, few, many or a size class.

TRBJ2-7 | TRBV30 | - | - | TGTGCCTGGGCCACAGGGGGGGGGAGCTCCTACGAGCAGTACTTC | CAWATGGGSSYEQYF
TRBJ2-7 | TRBV5-1 | - | - | TGCGCCAGCAGCTTGGGTCTAGCGTCCTCCTACGAGCAGTACTTC | CASSLGLASSYEQYF
TRBJ2-7 | TRBV6-1 | TRBD1 | - | TGTGCCAGCAGTAAAGGGGGCCGCGACGAGCAGTACTTC | CASSKGGRDEQYF
TRBJ1-5 | TRBV6-1 | - | - | TGTGCCAGCACCTCAAGCCAGCCCCAGCATTTT | CASTSSQPQHF
TRBJ2-1 | TRBV27 | - | - | TGTGCCAGCAGTCCCCGGAGGGGCGATGAGCAGTTCTTC | CASSPRRGDEQFF
TRBJ2-7 | TRBV18 | TRBD2 | - | TGTGCCAGCTCACCCGAGTTTAGCGGGAGTGTGTACTTC | CASSPEFSGSVYF
TRBJ1-2 | TRBV5-8 | - | once | TGTGCCAGCAGCCATGGACAGTTCAATGGCTACACCTTC | CASSHGQFNGYTF
TRBJ2-5 | TRBV10-2 | TRBD1 | few | TGCGCCAGCAGTGTCGCGGGACAGGGAGGGGAGACCCAGTACTTC | CASSVAGQGGETQYF
TRBJ2-1 | TRBV18 | TRBD1 | once | TGTGCCAGCTCACCCCGACAGGGAGAGGAGGCGCAGTTCTTC | CASSPRQGEEAQFF
TRBJ2-3 | TRBV30 | TRBD2 | - | TGTGCCTGGAGCCGGGGGACTAGCGGGAGCACAGATACGCAGTATTTT | CAWSRGTSGSTDTQYF
TRBJ1-2 | TRBV6-4 | - | - | TGTGCCAGCAGCCGCCATGGGCAGGGAAACTATGGCTACACCTTC | CASSRHGQGNYGYTF
TRBJ1-2 | TRBV5-6 | TRBD1 | - | TGTGCCAGCAGCTTGGGGCAGGGGGCGACACCCCGATATGGCTACACCTTC | CASSLGQGATPRYGYTF
TRBJ2-3 | TRBV13 | - | - | TGTGCCAGCAGCCCACCCTCGGGAGCAGATACGCAGTATTTT | CASSPPSGADTQYF
TRBJ2-7 | TRBV9 | - | - | TGTGCCAGCAGCCCTCCCCATTCTAACTCCTACGAGCAGTACTTC | CASSPPHSNSYEQYF
TRBJ1-5 | TRBV7-9 | - | many | TGTGCCAGCAGCTTGACCGGACGGAGTCAGCCCCAGCATTTT | CASSLTGRSQPQHF
TRBJ2-7 | TRBV30 | TRBD1 | - | TGTGCCTGGAAACGGGACAGGGTCTCCTACGAGCAGTACTTC | CAWKRDRVSYEQYF
TRBJ2-5 | TRBV4-3 | TRBD1 | - | TGCGCCAGCAGCCAGGGCTTGGGACAGGGTGGAGAGACCCAGTACTTC | CASSQGLGQGGETQYF
TRBJ2-2 | TRBV27 | - | - | TGTGCCAGCGGCAGGGTCCCGACCGGGGAGCTGTTTTTT | CASGRVPTGELFF
TRBJ2-5 | TRBV5-5 | - | - | TGTGCCAGCAGCTTGACCAGGGCCCTGGGGGAGACCCAGTACTTC | CASSLTRALGETQYF
TRBJ2-1 | TRBV4-1 | TRBD2 | - | TGCGCCAGCAGCCAGGTAGCGGGTGGGGCCTTTTACAATGAGCAGTTCTTC | CASSQVAGGAFYNEQFF
TRBJ1-1 | TRBV18 | TRBD1 | - | TGTGCCAGCTCACCTCGACAGGGTGCTTGGGACACTGAAGCTTTCTTT | CASSPRQGAWDTEAFF
TRBJ1-1 | TRBV9 | - | - | TGTGCCAGCAGCATCGACGGTCCGAACACTGAAGCTTTCTTT | CASSIDGPNTEAFF
TRBJ2-2 | TRBV11-2 | - | - | TGTGCCAGCAGCTTAGAAGGGGCTCGTTGGTGGGAGCTGTTTTTT | CASSLEGARWWELFF
TRBJ2-6 | TRBV27 | - | - | TGTGCCAGCAGTTTAGAAGGGCTTTTCTCTGGGGCCAACGTCCTGACTTTC | CASSLEGLFSGANVLTF
TRBJ2-3 | TRBV5-6 | TRBD2 | once | TGTGCCAGCAGCATCGGGACTAGTCAAACGCAGTATTTT | CASSIGTSQTQYF
TRBJ2-3 | TRBV18 | TRBD2 | - | TGTGCCAGCTCAAGACTAGCGGGAACAGATACGCAGTATTTT | CASSRLAGTDTQYF
TRBJ2-1 | TRBV7-9 | - | - | TGTGCCAGCAGCGCCTACAATGAGCAGTTCTTC | CASSAYNEQFF
TRBJ1-2 | TRBV5-6 | - | - | TGTGCCAGCAGCGTACAGCTTTCTAACTATGGCTACACCTTC | CASSVQLSNYGYTF
TRBJ2-1 | TRBV29-1 | TRBD2 | - | TGCAGCGTTGCGGGGGGGAATGAGCAGTTCTTC | CSVAGGNEQFF
TRBJ1-1 | TRBV18 | TRBD1 | once | TGTGCCAGCTCACCGGGACAGGGGGCTGAAGCTTTCTTT | CASSPGQGAEAFF
TRBJ1-5 | TRBV5-1 | - | - | TGCGCCAGCAGCTTGGGACCCCTATACAATCAGCCCCAGCATTTT | CASSLGPLYNQPQHF
TRBJ1-1 | TRBV18 | - | once | TGTGCCAGCTCACCACTAGACAGCACTGAAGCTTTCTTT | CASSPLDSTEAFF
TRBJ2-7 | TRBV5-1 | - | - | TGCGCCAGCAGGTCGGACCGACACGAGCAGTACTTC | CASRSDRHEQYF
TRBJ2-7 | TRBV27 | - | - | TGTGCCAGCAGTTTGGGACTGCCTCAGGACGAGCAGTACTTC | CASSLGLPQDEQYF
TRBJ1-1 | TRBV5-1 | - | - | TGCGCCAGCATTCTGGACAGCCAGAACACTGAAGCTTTCTTT | CASILDSQNTEAFF
TRBJ2-3 | TRBV5-1 | - | - | TGCGCCAGCAGCTTGGCCGATACCGAGGGGGATACGCAGTATTTT | CASSLADTEGDTQYF
TRBJ1-2 | TRBV27 | TRBD1 | - | TGTGCCAGCAGTTTATCGGGGACAGGGACGGGTGGCTACACCTTC | CASSLSGTGTGGYTF
TRBJ1-1 | TRBV4-1 | TRBD1 | - | TGCGCCAGCAGCCAAGATCCCACAGGGGGCAGGAATCACCCTGAAGCTTTCTTT | CASSQDPTGGRNHPEAFF
TRBJ1-4 | TRBV13 | - | - | TGTGCCAGCAGCAGGGGACTAGGTAATGAAAAACTGTTTTTT | CASSRGLGNEKLFF
TRBJ2-3 | TRBV19 | - | once | TGTGCCAGCCGGGGCAGGAGCACAGATACGCAGTATTTT | CASRGRSTDTQYF
TRBJ1-1 | TRBV5-4 | TRBD1 | - | TGTGCCAGCAGCTTACCGACAGGGGGCGTCACTGAAGCTTTCTTT | CASSLPTGGVTEAFF
TRBJ1-1 | TRBV28 | - | - | TGTGCCAGCAGTTCCACTCCGAACACTGAAGCTTTCTTT | CASSSTPNTEAFF
TRBJ1-3 | TRBV6-6 | TRBD1 | - | TGTGCCAGCAGCCCCCCGCAGGGGGCGCGTGGAAACACCATATATTTT | CASSPPQGARGNTIYF
TRBJ2-3 | TRBV9 | TRBD1 | - | TGTGCCAGCAGCGTAGCTTTAGGGGGCCCAACAGATACGCAGTATTTT | CASSVALGGPTDTQYF
TRBJ1-2 | TRBV7-9 | TRBD1 | - | TGTGCCAGCAGCTTAACCGGGACAGGATACTACACCTTC | CASSLTGTGYYTF
TRBJ1-1 | TRBV6-1 | TRBD1 | few | TGTGCCAGCAAGGACAGGATGAACACTGAAGCTTTCTTT | CASKDRMNTEAFF
TRBJ2-2 | TRBV11-2 | - | - | TGTGCCAGCAGCCCACCGACTATCGGCAGGTTCGTCGGGGAGCTGTTTTTT | CASSPPTIGRFVGELFF
TRBJ2-1 | TRBV4-2 | - | once | TGTGCCAGCAGCCAAGACGTGCAGGGCCGCAATGAGCAGTTCTTC | CASSQDVQGRNEQFF